These T cell receptor beta chains were read from a single sample in a study of identical twins. Via MiXCR, TCRdb re-called the 5' RACE reads, giving one row per CDR3 protein. The sample has hundreds of thousands of distinct CDR3 sequences; 6.5% to 8.5% are singletons. These data also formed part of another study, on yellow fever vaccine responses in identical twins.

Sequenced material: memory (CD45RO+) T cells sorted from blood. The receptors originated from a woman aged 18-30 years in good health. Both conserved end residues are part of each CDR3. A D gene is named only where the DNA matches it firmly. Only part of the rows carry a size: once, few, many, or a class if the clone is expanded.

.	TRBV21-1	.	TRBJ2-7	TGTGCCAGCAGCAAAGGAGAGGGGGGCCCCGTCTACGAGCAGTACTTC	CASSKGEGGPVYEQYF
.	TRBV30	.	TRBJ2-2	TGTGCCTGGGAAGAAGGGGGCACCGGGGAGCTGTTTTTT	CAWEEGGTGELFF
.	TRBV20-1	.	TRBJ2-5	TGCAGTGCGCCCCGGGGCTCGCAAGAGACCCAGTACTTC	CSAPRGSQETQYF
many	TRBV28	TRBD2	TRBJ2-3	TGTGCCAGCTCGGGCCGGGGGGACTCACCTAGCACAGATACGCAGTATTTT	CASSGRGDSPSTDTQYF
.	TRBV6-1	.	TRBJ1-5	TGTGCCAGCACTCGGGGAGCCGCAGATAGCAATCAGCCCCAGCATTTT	CASTRGAADSNQPQHF
.	TRBV18	TRBD1	TRBJ2-5	TGTGCCAGCTCACCCGGGACAGGGGGAGAGACCCAGTACTTC	CASSPGTGGETQYF
many	TRBV28	TRBD1	TRBJ2-7	TGTGCCAGCAGTAACCCCACAGGGGGCCTTGCCGAGCAGTACTTC	CASSNPTGGLAEQYF
.	TRBV20-1	.	TRBJ2-7	TGCAGTGCTAAGGGACAGACGGGGGCCTACGAGCAGTACTTC	CSAKGQTGAYEQYF
many	TRBV12-3/TRBV12-4	.	TRBJ1-1	TGTGCCAGCAGTTTCCAGGGGATGGCCTCGACTGAAGCTTTCTTT	CASSFQGMASTEAFF
many	TRBV6-5	.	TRBJ2-2	TGTGCCAGCAGTAAGGGAACCGGGGAGCTGTTTTTT	CASSKGTGELFF
.	TRBV11-2	.	TRBJ2-3	TGTGCCAGCAGCTTAGATCGGTACACAGATACGCAGTATTTT	CASSLDRYTDTQYF
.	TRBV10-1	.	TRBJ2-7	TGCGCCAGCAGCGGAGCAGGGGACGTCTACGAGCAGTACTTC	CASSGAGDVYEQYF
few	TRBV7-2	.	TRBJ2-1	TGTGCCAGCAGCCTTCTAGCATACAATGAGCAGTTCTTC	CASSLLAYNEQFF
.	TRBV11-3	.	TRBJ2-1	TGTGCCAGCAGCTTAGTTAGGACCATCTACAATGAGCAGTTCTTC	CASSLVRTIYNEQFF
.	TRBV24-1	TRBD1	TRBJ2-5	TGTGCCACCAAGCGCTCCGGACAGGGGGAGACCCAGTACTTC	CATKRSGQGETQYF
many	TRBV7-9	.	TRBJ2-7	TGTGCCAGTAAAAACAGGGAAAACTACGAGCAGTACTTC	CASKNRENYEQYF
few	TRBV7-2	.	TRBJ1-4	TGTGCCAGCAGCCAAGAACTAGGGGCAGGGGAAAAACTGTTTTTT	CASSQELGAGEKLFF
.	TRBV19	.	TRBJ1-2	TGTGCCAGTAGTATAAATTTCGGAGGGTTTGGATATGGCTACACCTTC	CASSINFGGFGYGYTF
many	TRBV5-1	.	TRBJ2-6	TGCGCCAGCCGGGACCCAATGGATGGGGCCAACGTCCTGACTTTC	CASRDPMDGANVLTF
.	TRBV5-1	TRBD1	TRBJ2-3	TGCGCCAGCAGCTTCGGGACAGGGTACACAGATACGCAGTATTTT	CASSFGTGYTDTQYF
few	TRBV4-3	TRBD2	TRBJ2-7	TGCGCCAGCAGCCAAGACATAGCGGGAAGGGTCTACGAGCAGTACTTC	CASSQDIAGRVYEQYF
many	TRBV2	.	TRBJ1-5	TGTGCCAGCAGGGACAGACAGGGCAATCAGCCCCAGCATTTT	CASRDRQGNQPQHF
many	TRBV7-9	.	TRBJ1-2	TGTGCCAGCAGCTTAGAGGGCAGGGGAACTGGCTACACCTTC	CASSLEGRGTGYTF
.	TRBV20-1	TRBD2	TRBJ2-3	TGCAGTGCCGGGACTAGCGGGAGGGCCGGTCTAGATACGCAGTATTTT	CSAGTSGRAGLDTQYF
.	TRBV6-5	TRBD2	TRBJ2-5	TGTGCCAGCAGTTACTCGGCGGGAGAAGAGACCCAGTACTTC	CASSYSAGEETQYF
few	TRBV9	TRBD2	TRBJ2-3	TGTGCCAGCAGCGTATCGGGACTAGCGTCCGATACGCAGTATTTT	CASSVSGLASDTQYF
.	TRBV4-3	TRBD2	TRBJ2-1	TGCGCCAGCAGCCAGGGACTAGCGGGAGCGGGTGAGCAGTTCTTC	CASSQGLAGAGEQFF